These T cell receptor beta chains were read from a single sample in a study. The table came from immunoSEQ multiplex PCR; TCRdb's copy has only in-frame clones and leaves some out. The repertoire holds 40,000 to 55,000 clones, with approximately 95% as singletons. Sequencing was done on a sample of PBMCs. These receptors all come from a man in his forties with rheumatoid arthritis. The CDR3 runs from the conserved cysteine through the conserved F or W. D genes are given only for firm matches. The size entry is marked missing in some rows and otherwise reads once, few, many or a size class.

d_call: TRBD1
v_call: TRBV9
j_call: TRBJ1-1
clone_size: .
cdr3_nt: TGTGCCAGCAGCGTAGAGGGACAGGGGACCACTGAAGCTTTCTTT
cdr3_aa: CASSVEGQGTTEAFF

d_call: TRBD2
v_call: TRBV11-2
j_call: TRBJ2-7
clone_size: .
cdr3_nt: TGTGCCAGCAGCGACCCCGGGACTAAATTCTACGAGCAGTACTTC
cdr3_aa: CASSDPGTKFYEQYF

d_call: TRBD1
v_call: TRBV5-4
j_call: TRBJ1-1
clone_size: .
cdr3_nt: TGTGCCAGCAGAAAGGGACAGGGGAAGATGAACACTGAAGCTTTCTTT
cdr3_aa: CASRKGQGKMNTEAFF

d_call: TRBD1
v_call: TRBV30
j_call: TRBJ2-2
clone_size: .
cdr3_nt: TGTGCCTGGACCGGGACAGGGGGGACCGGGGAGCTGTTTTTT
cdr3_aa: CAWTGTGGTGELFF

d_call: TRBD1
v_call: TRBV9
j_call: TRBJ1-2
clone_size: .
cdr3_nt: TGTGCCAGCAGCGTAACCTTTACGACAGGGAGCTATGGCTACACCTTC
cdr3_aa: CASSVTFTTGSYGYTF

d_call: .
v_call: TRBV4-1
j_call: TRBJ2-2
clone_size: few
cdr3_nt: TGCGCCAGCAGCCAAGAGGGAAGGGCCCCCACCGGGGAGCTGTTTTTT
cdr3_aa: CASSQEGRAPTGELFF

d_call: TRBD2
v_call: TRBV29-1
j_call: TRBJ2-5
clone_size: .
cdr3_nt: TGCAGCGCTCGAAGGGGCGGGGGACGTGAGACCCAGTACTTC
cdr3_aa: CSARRGGGRETQYF

d_call: .
v_call: TRBV6-5
j_call: TRBJ1-1
clone_size: once
cdr3_nt: TGTGCCAGCAGCCTCAGGGTAGTAACTGAAGCTTTCTTT
cdr3_aa: CASSLRVVTEAFF

d_call: TRBD2
v_call: TRBV28
j_call: TRBJ2-7
clone_size: .
cdr3_nt: TGTGCCAGCAGTTTCCAACTAGCGGGAGGGCCCTGGGAGCAGTACTTC
cdr3_aa: CASSFQLAGGPWEQYF

d_call: .
v_call: TRBV27
j_call: TRBJ2-7
clone_size: .
cdr3_nt: TGTGCCAGCAGTCCGGGGACTCATACCTACGAGCAGTACTTC
cdr3_aa: CASSPGTHTYEQYF

d_call: TRBD1
v_call: TRBV15
j_call: TRBJ1-4
clone_size: .
cdr3_nt: TGTGCCACCAGCGGAGGGACAGGCCGGTATGAAAAACTGTTTTTT
cdr3_aa: CATSGGTGRYEKLFF

d_call: TRBD2
v_call: TRBV6-1
j_call: TRBJ2-1
clone_size: .
cdr3_nt: TGTGCCAGCAGTGAAGCCCCCACTAGCGGGTATGAGCAGTTCTTC
cdr3_aa: CASSEAPTSGYEQFF

d_call: .
v_call: TRBV28
j_call: TRBJ2-5
clone_size: .
cdr3_nt: TGTGCCAGCGGCCAGGGGAAAGAGACCCAGTACTTC
cdr3_aa: CASGQGKETQYF

d_call: .
v_call: TRBV7-9
j_call: TRBJ2-1
clone_size: once
cdr3_nt: TGTGCCAGCAGCCCTTGGACTCAATCCACCGTTTATGAGCAGTTCTTC
cdr3_aa: CASSPWTQSTVYEQFF

d_call: TRBD2
v_call: TRBV6-2/TRBV6-3
j_call: TRBJ2-3
clone_size: once
cdr3_nt: TGTGCCAGCAGTTACCAACTAGCGTCAGATACGCAGTATTTT
cdr3_aa: CASSYQLASDTQYF

d_call: .
v_call: TRBV7-2
j_call: TRBJ1-4
clone_size: .
cdr3_nt: TGTGCCAGCAGCTTAGGATGGGGATCAGAAAAACTGTTTTTT
cdr3_aa: CASSLGWGSEKLFF

d_call: TRBD2
v_call: TRBV9
j_call: TRBJ2-3
clone_size: .
cdr3_nt: TGTGCCAGCAGCTCAAGCGGGGAGCAGTGGAATACGCAGTATTTT
cdr3_aa: CASSSSGEQWNTQYF

d_call: .
v_call: TRBV11-2
j_call: TRBJ2-6
clone_size: .
cdr3_nt: TGTGCCAGCAGCTTCCACAGGTACAACGTCCTGACTTTC
cdr3_aa: CASSFHRYNVLTF

d_call: .
v_call: TRBV5-4
j_call: TRBJ2-4
clone_size: .
cdr3_nt: TGTGCCAGCAGCGGGGACCTGGGGAAAAACATTCAGTACTTC
cdr3_aa: CASSGDLGKNIQYF

d_call: .
v_call: TRBV11-1
j_call: TRBJ1-1
clone_size: .
cdr3_nt: TGTGCCAGCAGCTACGGGACGCCTAACACTGAAGCTTTCTTT
cdr3_aa: CASSYGTPNTEAFF

d_call: .
v_call: TRBV7-8
j_call: TRBJ2-1
clone_size: few
cdr3_nt: TGTGCCAGCAGCTCCCTTTTAAGGGGGAGCTCCTACAATGAGCAGTTCTTC
cdr3_aa: CASSSLLRGSSYNEQFF

d_call: TRBD2
v_call: TRBV29-1
j_call: TRBJ2-7
clone_size: once
cdr3_nt: TGCAGCGTTGTAGCGGGGGGGAGGTACGAGCAGTACTTC
cdr3_aa: CSVVAGGRYEQYF

d_call: .
v_call: TRBV25-1
j_call: TRBJ1-1
clone_size: .
cdr3_nt: TGTGCCAGCAGTGCAGCAGGTGGTACTGAAGCTTTCTTT
cdr3_aa: CASSAAGGTEAFF

d_call: .
v_call: TRBV10-3
j_call: TRBJ1-1
clone_size: .
cdr3_nt: TGTGCCATCAGCCGGACAGAGGGTCCTACTGAAGCTTTCTTT
cdr3_aa: CAISRTEGPTEAFF

d_call: .
v_call: TRBV28
j_call: TRBJ1-3
clone_size: .
cdr3_nt: TGTGCCAGCAGTTCGGGAAACACCATATATTTT
cdr3_aa: CASSSGNTIYF

d_call: TRBD1
v_call: TRBV6-5
j_call: TRBJ2-7
clone_size: .
cdr3_nt: TGTGCCAGCAGAAAAGATCGGGACAGGGGCTACGAGCAGTACTTC
cdr3_aa: CASRKDRDRGYEQYF

d_call: .
v_call: TRBV21-1
j_call: TRBJ1-6
clone_size: .
cdr3_nt: TGTGCCAGCAGCAAAAAGACAGGGGGATATAATTCACCCCTCCACTTT
cdr3_aa: CASSKKTGGYNSPLHF

d_call: .
v_call: TRBV9
j_call: TRBJ2-7
clone_size: few
cdr3_nt: TGTGCCAGCAGCTCGAGGGAGCTCATCGTTGACAGCTACGAGCAGTACTTC
cdr3_aa: CASSSRELIVDSYEQYF

d_call: TRBD1
v_call: TRBV9
j_call: TRBJ1-2
clone_size: .
cdr3_nt: TGTGCCAGCAGCCCCGGGACAGGGTCAACCTATGGCTACACCTTC
cdr3_aa: CASSPGTGSTYGYTF

d_call: .
v_call: TRBV3-1/TRBV3-2
j_call: TRBJ1-1
clone_size: .
cdr3_nt: TGTGCCAGCAGCCAAGAAGAGGGGGGTGGAACTGAAGCTTTCTTT
cdr3_aa: CASSQEEGGGTEAFF

d_call: TRBD2
v_call: TRBV13
j_call: TRBJ2-1
clone_size: .
cdr3_nt: TGTGCCAGCAGCCCGGGGACTAGCGGATACAATGAGCAGTTCTTC
cdr3_aa: CASSPGTSGYNEQFF

d_call: .
v_call: TRBV19
j_call: TRBJ1-5
clone_size: .
cdr3_nt: TGTGCCAGTAGTATAGCCCGTGGGCCAGACTTCAATCAGCCCCAGCATTTT
cdr3_aa: CASSIARGPDFNQPQHF

d_call: TRBD2
v_call: TRBV6-5
j_call: TRBJ2-1
clone_size: .
cdr3_nt: TGTGCCAGCAGCTCCGGGACTAGCGGATACAATGAGCAGTTCTTC
cdr3_aa: CASSSGTSGYNEQFF

d_call: .
v_call: TRBV18
j_call: TRBJ1-5
clone_size: .
cdr3_nt: TGTGCCAGCTCACCAGGTACGACAGTTCTTTCGGGGCAGCCCCAGCATTTT
cdr3_aa: CASSPGTTVLSGQPQHF

d_call: .
v_call: TRBV11-3
j_call: TRBJ1-2
clone_size: once
cdr3_nt: TGTGCCAGCAGCTTACCGGGACCCTCGGGATATGGCTACACCTTC
cdr3_aa: CASSLPGPSGYGYTF

d_call: TRBD1
v_call: TRBV27
j_call: TRBJ1-6
clone_size: few
cdr3_nt: TGTGCCAGCAGTACTGCCGGGACAGGTGGGTCCCTCCACTTT
cdr3_aa: CASSTAGTGGSLHF

d_call: .
v_call: TRBV18
j_call: TRBJ1-3
clone_size: .
cdr3_nt: TGTGCCAGCTCACCATCGGGATCTGGAAACACCATATATTTT
cdr3_aa: CASSPSGSGNTIYF

d_call: .
v_call: TRBV28
j_call: TRBJ1-1
clone_size: .
cdr3_nt: TGTGCCAGCAGTTTCCCCAGGCCACTCAACACTGAAGCTTTCTTT
cdr3_aa: CASSFPRPLNTEAFF

d_call: TRBD2
v_call: TRBV9
j_call: TRBJ2-5
clone_size: .
cdr3_nt: TGTGCCAGCAGCGTACGGACTAGCGGGGCACAAGAGACCCAGTACTTC
cdr3_aa: CASSVRTSGAQETQYF

d_call: .
v_call: TRBV7-3
j_call: TRBJ2-2
clone_size: .
cdr3_nt: TGTGCCAGCAGCCCCACCGGGACGGTTAACACCGGGGAGCTGTTTTTT
cdr3_aa: CASSPTGTVNTGELFF

d_call: TRBD2
v_call: TRBV24-1
j_call: TRBJ2-2
clone_size: .
cdr3_nt: TGTGCCACCTCCCGCGGGGGAGGGTACCCCCCCGGGGAGCTGTTTTTT
cdr3_aa: CATSRGGGYPPGELFF

d_call: .
v_call: TRBV6-5
j_call: TRBJ1-5
clone_size: .
cdr3_nt: TGTGCCAGCAGCAAAGGTCTGCCTAGCAATCAGCCCCAGCATTTT
cdr3_aa: CASSKGLPSNQPQHF

d_call: TRBD1
v_call: TRBV7-6
j_call: TRBJ2-3
clone_size: .
cdr3_nt: TGTGCCAACTCGACAGGGGGGGGAACAGATACGCAGTATTTT
cdr3_aa: CANSTGGGTDTQYF

d_call: .
v_call: TRBV6-4
j_call: TRBJ2-3
clone_size: once
cdr3_nt: TGTGCCAGCAGGATGACGTTGGCGACAGATACGCAGTATTTT
cdr3_aa: CASRMTLATDTQYF

d_call: .
v_call: TRBV27
j_call: TRBJ2-1
clone_size: .
cdr3_nt: TGTGCCAGCAGTTTAAGCGGAGCCTACAATGAGCAGTTCTTC
cdr3_aa: CASSLSGAYNEQFF

d_call: TRBD2
v_call: TRBV29-1
j_call: TRBJ2-7
clone_size: .
cdr3_nt: TGCAGCGTAGCCGGGACTAGCAACTACGAGCAGTACTTC
cdr3_aa: CSVAGTSNYEQYF

d_call: .
v_call: TRBV18
j_call: TRBJ2-1
clone_size: .
cdr3_nt: TGTGCCAGCTCACCACGGTTGGACAATGAGCAGTTCTTC
cdr3_aa: CASSPRLDNEQFF

d_call: .
v_call: TRBV23-1
j_call: TRBJ1-1
clone_size: .
cdr3_nt: TGCGCCAGCAGTCAAATCGTACAGGGTTGGGCTGAAGCTTTCTTT
cdr3_aa: CASSQIVQGWAEAFF

d_call: .
v_call: TRBV19
j_call: TRBJ1-1
clone_size: once
cdr3_nt: TGTGCCAGTCGCTCCTCCAGGGCGGGGTGGTACACTGAAGCTTTCTTT
cdr3_aa: CASRSSRAGWYTEAFF

d_call: .
v_call: TRBV20-1
j_call: TRBJ2-5
clone_size: once
cdr3_nt: TGCAGTGCTAAATGGGAAGAGACCCAGTACTTC
cdr3_aa: CSAKWEETQYF

d_call: TRBD1
v_call: TRBV7-6
j_call: TRBJ1-1
clone_size: .
cdr3_nt: TGTGCCAGCAGCCCAACAGGGGGCATGGGCACTGAAGCTTTCTTT
cdr3_aa: CASSPTGGMGTEAFF

d_call: .
v_call: TRBV7-9
j_call: TRBJ2-2
clone_size: .
cdr3_nt: TGTGCCAGCAGCTTCAATACGGGACACGAGACCGGGGAGCTGTTTTTT
cdr3_aa: CASSFNTGHETGELFF

d_call: .
v_call: TRBV24-1
j_call: TRBJ2-5
clone_size: .
cdr3_nt: TGTGCCACCAGTGATTTTACCAGGGCGGGGGAGACCCAGTACTTC
cdr3_aa: CATSDFTRAGETQYF

d_call: .
v_call: TRBV12-3/TRBV12-4
j_call: TRBJ1-6
clone_size: once
cdr3_nt: TGTGCCAGCAGGGTCGGTAATAATTCACCCCTCCACTTT
cdr3_aa: CASRVGNNSPLHF

d_call: TRBD1
v_call: TRBV6-5
j_call: TRBJ1-2
clone_size: .
cdr3_nt: TGTGCCAGCAGTCCAAGGACAGGGGAAGGTCGTGGCTACACCTTC
cdr3_aa: CASSPRTGEGRGYTF

d_call: .
v_call: TRBV7-3
j_call: TRBJ2-3
clone_size: .
cdr3_nt: TGTGCCAGCAGCTTGAGCAGAAGGGGACCCGGGAATACGCAGTATTTT
cdr3_aa: CASSLSRRGPGNTQYF

d_call: .
v_call: TRBV7-9
j_call: TRBJ1-5
clone_size: .
cdr3_nt: TGTGCCAGCAGCTTAGGACAAACTCGCAATCAGCCCCAGCATTTT
cdr3_aa: CASSLGQTRNQPQHF

d_call: .
v_call: TRBV25-1
j_call: TRBJ1-1
clone_size: medium-sized
cdr3_nt: TGTGCCAGCAGCCTACAGGAGAACACTGAAGCTTTCTTT
cdr3_aa: CASSLQENTEAFF

d_call: .
v_call: TRBV25-1
j_call: TRBJ1-5
clone_size: .
cdr3_nt: TGTGCCAGCAGTGACAGAAATCAGCCCCAGCATTTT
cdr3_aa: CASSDRNQPQHF